These 26 T cell receptor beta chains came from one sample sequenced in a study of blood T cell repertoires in COVID-19. Produced via immunoSEQ multiplex PCR; TCRdb's table is partial and in-frame only. This sample has approximately 350,000 clones, with around 92% found just once. Sequenced input: peripheral blood. The receptors shown here come from a woman aged 25 to 45 with COVID-19, enrolled during active disease.

V is TRBV24-1 and J is TRBJ2-2; the match to TRBD2 covers 12 bases. This CDR3 has 16 residues. Looked up from germline, CDR1 is KGHDR and CDR2 is SFDVKD. CDR3 nucleotides: TGTGCGGTTGGAGGACTAGCGGGACCGAACACCGGGGAGCTGTTTTTT. It codes for CAVGGLAGPNTGELFF.

This clone has a handful of counts. The chain carries TRBV6-5 and TRBJ1-4, with 9 bases that match TRBD1. The CDR3 is made up of 14 amino acids. Unmatched junction bases numbered 6, after V lost 6 bases and J lost 7 bases. Looked up from germline, CDR1 is MNHEY and CDR2 is SVGAGI. As DNA, the CDR3 is TGTGCCAGCAGGGGACAGGGAGGAGGTGAAAAACTGTTTTTT. This translates into CASRGQGGGEKLFF.

This clone was seen once. The genes are TRBV6-2 or TRBV6-3 and TRBJ1-6; D not resolved. The CDR3 is 15 residues long. Germline V gene data show CDR1 as MNHEY and CDR2 as SVGEGT. V was trimmed by 5 bases and J by 7 bases, leaving 15 bases between them. In DNA form, the CDR3 reads TGTGCCAGCAGTGACGGGCCAGGAGGGAATTCACCCCTCCACTTT. Translated: CASSDGPGGNSPLHF.

Worth noting for this clone: An end of the junction differs from the germline gene, which may be a read error. The J gene is TRBJ2-2, the V gene TRBV7-7, with D perhaps matching TRBD1 (6 bases). CDR1 is SSHAT, CDR2 FNYEAQ, per germline (reference sequence). The CDR3 contains 17 residues. The CDR3 region is CASSPFDRSGIGGELFF. CDR3 DNA: TGTGCTAGCAGCCCCTTCGACAGGTCCGGAATTGGCGGGGAGCTGTTTTTT.

The rearrangement joins TRBV28 to TRBJ1-2, with D hard to call. Trimming left V 6 bases short and J 3 bases short, with 23 bases between. Germline V lookup: CDR1 MDHEN, CDR2 SYDVKM. The CDR3 length is 17 residues. The CDR3 DNA reads TGTGCCAGCAGGCCGGTCCTCTCCCGACACCTTGACTATGGCTACACCTTC. Residues: CASRPVLSRHLDYGYTF.

The gene calls are TRBV6-2 or TRBV6-3 and TRBJ1-2; D is unresolved. Germline values: CDR1 MNHEY, CDR2 SVGEGT. The CDR3 is made up of 13 amino acids. The V end lost 5 bases, the J end lost 2 bases, and 9 bases lay between the germline ends. The CDR3 reads CASSPQQNYGYTF. The CDR3, as DNA: TGTGCCAGCAGTCCACAACAAAACTATGGCTACACCTTC.

The rearrangement uses TRBV5-1 and TRBJ1-4; 8 nucleotides line up with TRBD1. Germline CDR1 SGHRS, CDR2 YFSETQ. After removal of 4 bases from V and 8 bases from J, the junction contained 10 bases not matched to a gene. This CDR3 is built from 15 residues. The CDR3 here is CASSALTGEGEKLFF. The CDR3 coding sequence is TGCGCCAGCAGCGCACTGACAGGGGAGGGCGAAAAACTGTTTTTT.

The CDR3 DNA is TGTGCCAGCTCAGCGAGCAATCAGCCCCAGCATTTT. It is translated as CASSASNQPQHF. The V call is TRBV18, the J call TRBJ1-5; D ambiguous. The germline V gene encodes CDR1 KGHSH and CDR2 LQKENI. The CDR3 has 12 residues. Trimming stripped 5 bases from V and 1 base from J, with 3 bases between.

The rearrangement uses TRBV7-9 and TRBJ1-1, with TRBD1 matching over 7 bases. The CDR3 has 14 residues. Germline trimming cut 0 bases from V and 4 bases from J; bases unmatched to any gene: 2. Germline CDR1 reads SEHNR; CDR2 reads FQNEAQ (reference sequence). The CDR3: CASSLADRPTEAFF. The CDR3 bases are TGTGCCAGCAGCTTAGCGGACAGGCCCACTGAAGCTTTCTTT.

The gene calls are TRBV4-3 and TRBJ1-2, with 10 bases aligning to TRBD1. Trimming took 3 bases from V and 8 from J; bases not matched to a gene: 6. Germline lookup yields CDR1 LGHNA and CDR2 YSLEER. The CDR3 sequence is 14 residues long. CDR3: CASSQRQGADGYTF. In DNA form, the CDR3 reads TGCGCCAGCAGCCAGCGACAGGGGGCGGACGGCTACACCTTC.

CDR3 amino acids: CASSYQGAVGQPQHF. CDR3 in DNA: TGTGCCAGCAGTTATCAGGGGGCGGTGGGTCAGCCCCAGCATTTT. V is TRBV7-2 and J is TRBJ1-5, with 8 bases that match TRBD1. This CDR3 is built from 15 residues. Germline CDR1 reads SGHTA; CDR2 reads FQGNSA. The V and J ends lost 6 bases and 6 bases, in that order; junction bases with no gene match: 10.

The genes are TRBV15 and TRBJ2-5; 8 bases match TRBD1. J was trimmed by 2 bases and V by 6 bases; bases with no gene match: 5. The CDR3 consists of 14 residues. Germline assignment: CDR1 LNHNV and CDR2 YYDKDF (reference sequence). The CDR3 reads CATRKQGVQETQYF. CDR3 nucleotide sequence: TGTGCCACCAGAAAACAGGGGGTTCAAGAGACCCAGTACTTC.

J is TRBJ2-2 and V is TRBV28; no reliable D call. This CDR3 has 14 amino acids. Between the trimmed V and J ends, which lost 2 bases and 5 bases, there was a span of 9 bases. The V gene's germline CDR1 is MDHEN and CDR2 SYDVKM. Here the CDR3 reads CASSLPPPTGELFF. Here the CDR3 DNA reads TGTGCCAGCAGTTTACCCCCCCCGACCGGGGAGCTGTTTTTT.

The V call is TRBV30, the J call TRBJ2-1, with D tentatively TRBD2 (6 bases). The CDR3 totals 16 residues. Trimming stripped 1 base from V and 8 bases from J, with 21 bases between. The germline V gene encodes CDR1 GTSNPN and CDR2 SVGIG (reference sequence). The CDR3 region has the DNA TGTGCCTGGAGTGCGCCCCTTGGGCGGGGCGGGGATGAGCAGTTCTTC. Translating gives CAWSAPLGRGGDEQFF.

The J gene is TRBJ1-2, the V gene TRBV2, with 10 positions matching TRBD1. The CDR3 is made up of 14 amino acids. Per the germline V gene, CDR1 is SNHLY and CDR2 is FYNNEI. J gave up 2 bases and V 6 bases, and 3 bases lay outside the gene matches. The CDR3 DNA reads TGTGCCAGCAGGACAGGGGGCGGCAACTATGGCTACACCTTC. As protein: CASRTGGGNYGYTF.

The rearrangement links TRBV6-2 or TRBV6-3 to TRBJ1-5; D is unresolved. In germline, CDR1 is MNHEY, CDR2 SVGEGT. The CDR3 totals 14 residues. Trimming left V 5 bases short and J 5 bases short, with 13 bases between. This CDR3 is CASSRGGVYQPQHF. The CDR3 DNA follows: TGTGCCAGCAGTCGCGGAGGAGTCTATCAGCCCCAGCATTTT.

V gene TRBV9 combines with J gene TRBJ1-2; D gene uncertain. V shed 3 bases and J shed 2 bases, with 11 bases lying between them. CDR3 size: 14 residues. Looked up from germline, CDR1 is SGDLS and CDR2 is YYNGEE. The CDR3 here is CASSGYSLNYGYTF. The CDR3 region has the DNA TGTGCCAGCAGCGGTTACAGTTTAAACTATGGCTACACCTTC.

Here the CDR3 DNA reads TGTGCCATCGCGGGAGGTTATAATTCACCCCTCCACTTT. It translates to CAIAGGYNSPLHF. The chain recombines TRBV28 with TRBJ1-6; the D is unclear. CDR3 size: 13 residues. Trimming cost V 10 bases and J 4 bases, with 11 bases left between them. Germline loops: CDR1 MDHEN, CDR2 SYDVKM.

This clone has more than one count but fewer than ten. The V and J genes are TRBV6-2 or TRBV6-3 and TRBJ2-2; no clear D gene. Per the germline V gene, CDR1 is MNHEY and CDR2 is SVGEGT. Trimming took off 4 bases at V and 3 bases at J, with 6 bases between the two ends. This CDR3 is 13 amino acids long. CDR3 DNA: TGTGCCAGCAGTTTACGCGACACCGGGGAGCTGTTTTTT. This codes for CASSLRDTGELFF.

The chain combines TRBV27 with TRBJ1-2; D is possibly TRBD1 (6 bases). V was shortened by 5 bases and J by 4 bases, with 17 bases between the two germline ends. This CDR3 contains 15 residues. The germline gives CDR1 MNHEY, CDR2 SMNVEV (reference sequence). CDR3 DNA sequence: TGTGCCAGCAGTCATCGACAGGCTGGGAGCTATGGCTACACCTTC. This translates into CASSHRQAGSYGYTF.

The V and J genes are TRBV6-5 and TRBJ1-1; 9 bases are a match to TRBD1. CDR1 MNHEY and CDR2 SVGAGI come from the germline V gene. The V gene end was trimmed by 0 bases and the J gene end by 5 bases; junction bases not matched to a gene: 4. This CDR3 comprises 15 residues. The CDR3 spells CASSYSTGGGTEAFF. CDR3 coding DNA: TGTGCCAGCAGTTACTCGACAGGGGGAGGGACTGAAGCTTTCTTT.

V and J are TRBV6-6 and TRBJ1-2, with TRBD1 as a possible D gene (5 bases). V was cut by 6 bases and J by 4 bases, with 12 bases left in between. Per the germline V gene, CDR1 is MNHNY and CDR2 is SVGAGI (reference sequence). The CDR3 has 13 residues. CDR3 region: CASSSRQSYGYTF. DNA of the CDR3: TGTGCCAGCAGCTCAAGACAGTCCTATGGCTACACCTTC.

This clone was found once. The genes are TRBV30 and TRBJ2-3; the match to TRBD1 covers 8 bases. CDR3 size: 13 residues. CDR1 and CDR2 (germline): GTSNPN, SVGIG (reference sequence). Trimming removed 5 bases from V and 0 bases from J; junction bases left unmatched: 1. The CDR3 is CAWGQGSTDTQYF. DNA of the CDR3: TGTGCCTGGGGACAGGGAAGCACAGATACGCAGTATTTT.

The chain links TRBV6-2 or TRBV6-3 to TRBJ2-5; TRBD2 agrees at 7 bases. The CDR3 is 15 residues long. Germline trimming cut 4 bases from V and 1 base from J; bases unmatched to any gene: 6. Germline V lookup: CDR1 MNHEY, CDR2 SVGEGT. The CDR3 loop reads CASSLQASGQETQYF. In DNA, the CDR3 is TGTGCCAGCAGTTTACAGGCTAGCGGCCAAGAGACCCAGTACTTC.

This rearrangement joins TRBV18 to TRBJ2-7; 13 nucleotides align to TRBD2. V dropped 0 bases and J dropped 4; count of bases not matched to a gene: 18. Per the germline V gene, CDR1 is KGHSH and CDR2 is LQKENI. This CDR3 is 21 amino acids long. The CDR3 coding sequence is TGTGCCAGCTCACCACCGATATTAGAGACTAGCGGGAGGTCCCCCCATTACGAGCAGTACGTC. Its protein product is CASSPPILETSGRSPHYEQYV.

This clone was detected many times. The chain links TRBV9 to TRBJ2-1; D call uncertain. This CDR3 region has 12 residues. Between the trimmed V and J ends, which lost 7 bases and 7 bases, there was a span of 12 bases. Germline CDR1 is SGDLS and CDR2 is YYNGEE. CDR3 region: CASGDSRNEQFF. CDR3 DNA: TGTGCCAGCGGAGACTCTAGGAATGAGCAGTTCTTC.